Listed here is a single TCR beta chain. Which antigen it targets is not known. It has no much larger one-base neighbor in the sample; base qualities were not kept. The sample originates from a study of shared clonotypes between healthy human individuals (dated by TCRdb to 2018 to 2020). Some background on the complete study: A couple of women and a few men aged 18 to 49 years were included in the cohort. For each donor, CD4 naive and CD4 memory were each given three plates, CD8 naive was given two plates, and CD8 memory was given one plate. Blood TCR repertoires of a handful of healthy adults were deeply sequenced to estimate repertoire size and the extent of clonotype sharing between individuals. Libraries were prepared and TCR repertoires were sequenced by different laboratories using diverse techniques, in order to increase sequencing depth and limit assay-specific biases. Per donor, leukapheresis produced somewhere between about 0.85 and 9.5 billion PBMCs.

Healthy HIV-negative adults with no recently reported acute infections or vaccinations were included as donors. Every donor was a Caucasian adult living in Nashville, Tennessee, USA. CD4+ T cells were enriched through magnetic negative selection, after which naive cells were positively selected on CD45RA and the remaining negative fraction served as the memory subset. After blood collection by leukapheresis, PBMCs were isolated using Ficoll-Histopaque density gradient centrifugation and then cryopreserved in the vapor phase of liquid nitrogen. Analytical flow cytometry was used to check the purity and quantity of every magnetically sorted T cell population. Genomic DNA was isolated from every sorted fraction and measured by UV absorbance on a Nanodrop 2000c. Using the deep immunoSEQ assay, TCR CDR3 regions were amplified from genomic DNA by multiplex PCR. Genomic DNA extracted from each cell subset was distributed evenly over all wells of several immunoSEQ 96-well plates, and each plate served as one replicate. For sorted subsets, around 200 ng genomic DNA, equal to tens of thousands of T cell genomes, was loaded into each replicate PCR. Purified libraries were quantified with a Qubit 3.0 fluorometer, sized on a Bioanalyzer 2100, and re-quantified with the KAPA Library Quantification kit. A separate single-read 150-cycle Illumina NextSeq 550 flow cell was used to sequence each immunoSEQ 96-well plate. The paper's processing steps were these. The immunoSEQ output contained only junctional sequences without quality scores, so filtering could not match that applied to full-length reads. To assign V/J genes and CDR3, sequences were annotated against IMGT germline references using PyIR, a Python wrapper for IgBLAST v1.9. Any read was removed if the V/J assignment was weak (E-value above 1e-6), the CDR3 was missing, or the read contained stop codons, out-of-frame junctions, or ambiguous translated residues. V3J clonotypes were defined by identical inferred V gene, J gene, and CDR3 amino acid sequence. Percentage overlap between repertoires was computed as shared unique clonotypes divided by the size of the smaller repertoire. Repertoire richness was assessed with RTK rarefaction, the Chao1 estimator, and Recon v2.1 estimates of unobserved clonotypes. For all TCRbeta clonotypes obtained by the gDNA method from a handful of donors, generation probabilities were computed with OLGA. As stored in TCRdb, this immuneACCESS dataset retains in-frame rearrangements with V and J assigned. A fraction of the clones does not appear; measured against another copy, unresolved V genes explain less than half of the discrepancy, and the remainder lacks a known reason. V and J calls and clone size are given by that table; D and trimming were obtained from the DNA. The sample has more than 2,000,000 clones on record, 93% of them singletons. The top ten clonotypes cover 0.39% of the sample.

The CDR3 has 12 amino acids, counting the end cysteine and phenylalanine. Here the CDR3 DNA is all that survives: 36 bases in frame from base 1. V and J are truncated by 5 bases and 0 bases respectively, leaving an intervening sequence of 5 bases. For CDR1 and CDR2, the germline V gene lists MDHEN and SYDVKM. What the authors observed across the whole study: Pairwise subsampling indicated that sequencing depth was expected to affect the degree of clonotype sharing among donors. Clonotypes shared by all four sorted-subset donors showed higher generation probabilities than non-shared clonotypes. The small number of donors limited the genetic and exposure-history diversity represented. Estimated clonotype richness was generally larger for naive than for memory subsets. Sharing across a handful of donors was observed for around 5% of naive CD4, around 3.5% of naive CD8, roughly 2.3% of memory CD4, and around 0.44% of memory CD8 clonotypes. Sampling was limited to blood, and TCR repertoires in tissue likely differ from TCR repertoires in blood. Even with the large sequencing depth, rarefaction of the sorted-subset datasets indicated that sequencing was incomplete.

Sequencing was done on a sample of naive CD4+ T cells from PBMCs. The cell subset or site tag for this specimen amounts to: CD45RA+ positively selected. The clonotype originates from a man younger than 35 in good health. Some clones in this sample may be carry-over from other donors' samples. The chain links TRBV28 with TRBJ2-7; the D gene assignment is ambiguous. The CDR3 region: CASSHSSYEQYF. The nucleotides are TGTGCCAGCAGTCACTCCTCCTACGAGCAGTACTTC.